Included here is one T cell receptor (beta chain) sequence, with context. V dropped 2 bases and J dropped 7; count of bases not matched to a gene: 7. Germline V lookup: CDR1 MDHEN, CDR2 SYDVKM. CDR3 length equals 15 residues. Libraries were prepared by immunoSEQ multiplex PCR; TCRdb keeps only in-frame clonotypes and omits some of them. The sample yields 200,000 to 250,000 clones, under 90% seen once. Seattle participants joined during active infection and were tracked over time. The data are from a study of blood T cell repertoires in COVID-19. For the study at large: The United States, Italy and Spain provided the acute and convalescent COVID-19 samples. Sample material is recorded as cDNA or gDNA derived from T cells, B-cell-depleted T cells, or PBMCs.

J is TRBJ1-5 and V is TRBV28, with TRBD1 matching over 8 bases. What was sequenced was peripheral blood. The sequence derives from a woman of 80 years or more with COVID-19, enrolled during active disease. CDR3 protein: CASSLARGPQQPQHF. In DNA form, the CDR3 reads TGTGCCAGCAGTTTAGCCAGGGGGCCCCAACAGCCCCAGCATTTT. Full variable domain (rest looked up from reference TRBV28 and TRBJ1-5): DVKVTQSSRYLVKRTGEKVFLECVQDMDHENMFWYRQDPGLGLRLIYFSYDVKMKEKGDIPEGYSVSREKKERFSLILESASTNQTSMYLCASSLARGPQQPQHFGDGTRLSIL.